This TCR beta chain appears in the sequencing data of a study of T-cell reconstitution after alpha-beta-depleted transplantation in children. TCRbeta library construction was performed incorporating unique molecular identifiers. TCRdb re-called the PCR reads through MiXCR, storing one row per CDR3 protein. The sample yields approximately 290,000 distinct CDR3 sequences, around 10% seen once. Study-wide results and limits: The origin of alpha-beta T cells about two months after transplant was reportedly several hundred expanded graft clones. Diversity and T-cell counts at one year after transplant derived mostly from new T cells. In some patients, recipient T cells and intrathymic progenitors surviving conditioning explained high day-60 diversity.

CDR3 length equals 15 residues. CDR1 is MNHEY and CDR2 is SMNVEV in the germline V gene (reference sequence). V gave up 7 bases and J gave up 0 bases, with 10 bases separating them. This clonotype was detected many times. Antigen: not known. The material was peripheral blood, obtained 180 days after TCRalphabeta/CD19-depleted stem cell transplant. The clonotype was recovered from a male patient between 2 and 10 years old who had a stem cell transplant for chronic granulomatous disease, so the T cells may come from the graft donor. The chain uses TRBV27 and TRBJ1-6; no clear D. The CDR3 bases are TGTGCCAGCACCCCGGATATCTCCTATAATTCACCCCTCCACTTT. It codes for CASTPDISYNSPLHF.